This entry is about one T cell receptor (beta chain). In the original analysis: Amplified reference gene primers provided the basis for estimating nucleated cell counts. TCRdb's table, derived via immunoSEQ multiplex PCR, lists solely in-frame clones and lacks some. Clonal size and the V and J genes are those of that table, whereas D and trimming came from the DNA. The data contain some 160,000 clones, about four fifths of them singletons. This sample is part of a study of blood T cell repertoires in COVID-19. Background on the study: Both acute and convalescent COVID-19 samples were obtained from the United States, Italy and Spain. The cDNA or gDNA used as material had been derived from T cells, B-cell-depleted T cells, or PBMCs.

Looked up from germline, CDR1 is SQVTM and CDR2 is ANQGSEA. The CDR3 is 12 residues long. After removal of 7 bases from V and 6 bases from J, the junction contained 6 bases not matched to a gene. The sequence came from a woman older than 75 with acute or convalescent COVID-19. This chain joins TRBV29-1 and TRBJ2-7; 10 bases line up with TRBD2. The source material was peripheral blood. CDR3 nucleotide sequence: TGCAGCGCATGGACTAGCGGCATCGAGCAGTACTTC. It translates to CSAWTSGIEQYF.